These 29 T cell receptor beta chains were all obtained from the same sample, sequenced in a study of early T cells in non-severe SARS-CoV-2 infection. TCRdb redid the calling of the 5' RACE reads with MiXCR, one entry per CDR3 protein. Among 66,000 or so distinct CDR3 sequences listed, less than 15% were seen once. Material: whole blood. The source is an adult who was a healthcare worker with PCR-confirmed SARS-CoV-2 infection or an uninfected control (not recorded which).

The V gene is TRBV18, the J gene TRBJ2-2, with TRBD1 matching 8 bases. From germline, CDR1 is KGHSH and CDR2 LQKENI. The V gene end was trimmed by 3 bases and the J gene end by 1 base; junction bases not matched to a gene: 4. The CDR3 runs 16 residues. CDR3 sequence: CASSPQGAGNTGELFF. The CDR3 DNA sequence: TGTGCCAGCTCACCCCAGGGGGCTGGGAACACCGGGGAGCTGTTTTTT. The full variable domain, rest sourced from reference TRBV18 and TRBJ2-2, is NAGVMQNPRHLVRRRGQEARLRCSPMKGHSHVYWYRQLPEEGLKFMVYLQKENIIDESGMPKERFSAEFPKEGPSILRIQQVVRGDSAAYFCASSPQGAGNTGELFFGEGSRLTVL.

V usage is TRBV27 and J usage is TRBJ2-1, with 14 bases identical to TRBD2. Germline V lookup: CDR1 MNHEY, CDR2 SMNVEV (reference sequence). The CDR3 sequence is 14 residues long. V shed 6 bases, J shed 7 bases, and the junction held 2 bases outside the gene matches. In DNA form, the CDR3 reads TGTGCCAGCAGGACTAGCGGGAGGGTAAATGAGCAGTTCTTC. Protein: CASRTSGRVNEQFF.

This clonotype qualifies as medium-sized. V is TRBV2 and J is TRBJ2-2; TRBD2 matches at 9 bases. Germline V gene lookup returns CDR1 SNHLY and CDR2 FYNNEI. Trimming cost V 8 bases and J 7 bases; bases outside gene matches: 14. The CDR3 covers 16 residues. For the CDR3, the DNA is TGTGCCAGCGGGCCTATAACTAGCGGGCCCGACGGGGAGCTGTTTTTT. Translated: CASGPITSGPDGELFF.

This clonotype was found a few times. The gene calls are TRBV28 and TRBJ2-7; TRBD1 agrees at 7 bases. The V segment lost 8 bases and the J segment 5 bases; nucleotides outside the gene matches: 9. Germline lookup yields CDR1 MDHEN and CDR2 SYDVKM. The CDR3 runs 13 residues. The CDR3 protein is CASLRQGKNEQYF. DNA for the CDR3: TGTGCCAGCCTCCGACAGGGAAAGAACGAGCAGTACTTC.

This clonotype was counted ten times or more. This chain connects TRBV29-1 to TRBJ2-3; D might be TRBD2 (5 bases). Per the germline V gene, CDR1 is SQVTM and CDR2 is ANQGSEA. This CDR3 contains 10 residues. V was trimmed by 6 bases and J by 11 bases, leaving 12 bases between them. CDR3 in DNA: TGCAGCGTGACTACAACGGAGCAGTATTTT. Protein product: CSVTTTEQYF.

This clonotype appeared many times. The rearrangement joins TRBV7-3 to TRBJ1-1; the D gene is possibly TRBD1 (5 bases). The CDR3 runs to 14 residues. Trimming shortened V by 1 base and J by 5 bases, and 11 bases separated the two germline ends. CDR1 is SGHTA and CDR2 is FQGTGA in the germline V gene. CDR3 region: CASSLSLGDTEAFF. The CDR3 region has the DNA TGTGCCAGCAGCTTAAGTTTGGGGGATACTGAAGCTTTCTTT. The complete variable domain, with remaining parts taken from reference TRBV7-3 and TRBJ1-1, reads GAGVSQTPSNKVTEKGKYVELRCDPISGHTALYWYRQSLGQGPEFLIYFQGTGAADDSGLPNDRFFAVRPEGSVSTLKIQRTERGDSAVYLCASSLSLGDTEAFFGQGTRLTVV.

The sample holds many counts of this clonotype. CDR3 residues: CSADPSFRGGGSNQPQHF. CDR3 nucleotides: TGCAGTGCAGACCCATCCTTCAGGGGGGGAGGGAGCAATCAGCCCCAGCATTTT. The J gene is TRBJ1-5, the V gene TRBV20-1; 7 bases are a match to TRBD1. The CDR3 extends over 18 amino acids. Trimming at V came to 6 bases and at J to 1 base, leaving 18 bases not matched to a gene. Germline V gene data show CDR1 as DFQATT and CDR2 as SNEGSKA (reference sequence).

This clonotype has more than one count but fewer than ten. The rearrangement links TRBV6-2 or TRBV6-3 to TRBJ2-7; 8 bases are a match to TRBD2. After removal of 6 bases from V and 3 bases from J, the junction contained 4 bases not matched to a gene. This CDR3 region has 13 residues. Germline V lookup: CDR1 MNHEY, CDR2 SVGEGT. CDR3 region: CASRRTSGYEQYF. CDR3 nucleotide sequence: TGTGCCAGCAGGCGCACTAGCGGCTACGAGCAGTACTTC.

This clonotype was found a few times. The chain combines TRBV28 with TRBJ1-2; a weak D match, TRBD1 (6 bases). CDR1 and CDR2 (germline): MDHEN, SYDVKM. The V and J ends lost 2 bases and 3 bases respectively, with 10 bases between them. The CDR3 has 14 amino acids. The CDR3 loop is CASSLEPGDYGYTF. The CDR3 bases are TGTGCCAGCAGTTTAGAGCCAGGGGACTATGGCTACACCTTC.

This clonotype was recorded many times. The chain has TRBV5-5 and TRBJ2-2, with TRBD1 matching over 9 bases. The junction had 5 bases not matched to a gene; V was cut back by 4 bases and J by 1 base. CDR1 SGHKS and CDR2 YYEKEE come from the germline V gene (reference sequence). CDR3 size: 16 residues. The CDR3 protein is CASSLGQGRNTGELFF. The CDR3 coding sequence is TGTGCCAGCAGCCTGGGACAGGGAAGGAACACCGGGGAGCTGTTTTTT.

This clonotype was recorded a few times. V usage is TRBV19 and J usage is TRBJ2-3, with TRBD2 matching over 7 bases. After removal of 2 bases from V and 4 bases from J, the junction contained 6 bases not matched to a gene. The germline CDR1 and CDR2 sequences are LNHDA and SQIVND (reference sequence). This CDR3 comprises 15 residues. CDR3 in DNA: TGTGCCAGTAGTATAAGAAAAGCGGGATCAGATACGCAGTATTTT. Its protein product is CASSIRKAGSDTQYF. Combining the CDR3 with reference TRBV19 and TRBJ2-3 gives the whole variable domain DGGITQSPKYLFRKEGQNVTLSCEQNLNHDAMYWYRQDPGQGLRLIYYSQIVNDFQKGDIAEGYSVSREKKESFPLTVTSAQKNPTAFYLCASSIRKAGSDTQYFGPGTRLTVL.

A word on this clonotype: Since the CDR3 does not end with the conserved phenylalanine or tryptophan, this likely comes from a read error. The rearrangement links TRBV28 to TRBJ2-3; no definite D call. CDR3 length equals 14 residues. V was trimmed by 3 bases and J by 2 bases, leaving 9 bases between them. CDR1 and CDR2 from the germline V gene are MDHEN and SYDVKM. The CDR3 DNA reads as TGTGCCAGCAGTTTCGGGTCTGTCACAGATACGCAGTATATT. It is translated as CASSFGSVTDTQYI.

This clonotype was counted between two and nine times. This chain connects TRBV19 to TRBJ2-3; D may be TRBD2 (5 bases). This CDR3 comprises 15 residues. The V gene lost 6 bases and the J gene lost 0 bases, with 13 bases spanning the gap. Germline V gives CDR1 LNHDA, CDR2 SQIVND (reference sequence). CDR3 amino acids: CASSLGEGSTDTQYF. CDR3 DNA: TGTGCCAGTAGCCTCGGCGAGGGCAGCACAGATACGCAGTATTTT. Full variable domain (rest looked up from reference TRBV19 and TRBJ2-3): DGGITQSPKYLFRKEGQNVTLSCEQNLNHDAMYWYRQDPGQGLRLIYYSQIVNDFQKGDIAEGYSVSREKKESFPLTVTSAQKNPTAFYLCASSLGEGSTDTQYFGPGTRLTVL.

This clonotype turned up a few times. The chain employs TRBV7-3 and TRBJ2-5; D not resolved. CDR3 length: 15 amino acids. Per the germline V gene, CDR1 is SGHTA and CDR2 is FQGTGA. The V and J ends lost 0 bases and 0 bases respectively, with 8 bases between them. DNA for the CDR3: TGTGCCAGCAGCTTAACGGGAACCGACCAAGAGACCCAGTACTTC. It is translated as CASSLTGTDQETQYF.

This clonotype came up a few times. V gene TRBV20-1 combines with J gene TRBJ2-7, with a weak D call TRBD2 (6 bases). The CDR3 covers 13 residues. Germline V CDR1 and CDR2: DFQATT, SNEGSKA (reference sequence). The DNA of the CDR3 is TGCAGCGCGTTAGGAGGGAGGAACAACGAGCAGTACTTC. This sequence encodes CSALGGRNNEQYF.

The chain links TRBV5-4 to TRBJ1-6; D unresolved. V was cut by 0 bases and J by 1 base, with 5 bases left in between. The CDR3 sequence is 15 residues long. CDR1 and CDR2 (germline): SGHNT, YYREEE (reference sequence). CDR3 coding DNA: TGTGCCAGCAGCTTGGACGGATCCTATAATTCACCCCTCCACTTT. The encoded protein is CASSLDGSYNSPLHF.

This sequence joins TRBV6-5 and TRBJ2-7, with 8 bases matching TRBD2. Germline V CDR1 and CDR2: MNHEY, SVGAGI. V lost 0 bases to trimming and J lost 4 bases; unmatched junction nucleotides: 5. The CDR3 is made up of 15 amino acids. Here the CDR3 reads CASSYSRGGSYEQYF. CDR3 DNA: TGTGCCAGCAGTTACTCCCGGGGGGGCTCGTACGAGCAGTACTTC.

The chain recombines TRBV6-5 with TRBJ2-7; 15 nucleotides align to TRBD2. Germline-derived CDR1 and CDR2 are MNHEY and SVGAGI. V shed 7 bases, J shed 0 bases, and the junction held 7 bases outside the gene matches. The CDR3 runs to 17 residues. CDR3 DNA sequence: TGTGCCAGCACCCTGGGACTAGCGGGAGGTTCCTCCTACGAGCAGTACTTC. It is translated as CASTLGLAGGSSYEQYF.

The genes are TRBV9 and TRBJ2-5; 8 bases match TRBD2. The germline gives CDR1 SGDLS, CDR2 YYNGEE. The V segment lost 4 bases and the J segment 5 bases; nucleotides outside the gene matches: 10. There are 15 residues in the CDR3. CDR3 residues: CASSLAVAGTETQYF. CDR3 DNA: TGTGCCAGCAGCTTAGCGGTAGCGGGAACTGAGACCCAGTACTTC.

The V gene is TRBV5-5, the J gene TRBJ2-7, with D possibly matching TRBD2 (5 bases). Germline V gene lookup returns CDR1 SGHKS and CDR2 YYEKEE (reference sequence). Trimming took 4 bases from V and 1 from J, leaving 9 bases between them. The CDR3 spans 13 residues. The CDR3 coding sequence is TGTGCCAGCAGCGTCGTAGCGTCCTACGAGCAGTACTTC. It specifies CASSVVASYEQYF.

The rearrangement links TRBV12-3 or TRBV12-4 to TRBJ1-2, with unresolved D. Trimming removed 1 base from V and 5 bases from J, with 8 bases in between. The CDR3 runs to 13 residues. CDR3 in DNA: TGTGCCAGCAGTTTAGACACTTTTTATGGCTACACCTTC. Its translation is CASSLDTFYGYTF.

This clonotype was counted many times. The chain couples TRBV7-9 to TRBJ2-1, with D unresolved. The V and J ends lost 3 bases and 7 bases respectively, with 10 bases between them. Germline CDR1 is SEHNR and CDR2 is FQNEAQ (reference sequence). CDR3 length equals 13 residues. The CDR3 loop is CASSFIAENEQFF. CDR3 DNA sequence: TGTGCCAGCAGCTTTATCGCGGAGAATGAGCAGTTCTTC.

The table lists this clonotype with a few counts. The chain uses TRBV28 and TRBJ1-1; D call uncertain. The V end lost 2 bases, the J end lost 3 bases, and 7 bases lay between the germline ends. CDR3 size: 13 residues. Germline V gene data show CDR1 as MDHEN and CDR2 as SYDVKM. CDR3 sequence (DNA): TGTGCCAGCAGTTTAGTGGGCCACACTGAAGCTTTCTTT. This encodes CASSLVGHTEAFF. Full variable domain (missing parts from reference TRBV28 and TRBJ1-1): DVKVTQSSRYLVKRTGEKVFLECVQDMDHENMFWYRQDPGLGLRLIYFSYDVKMKEKGDIPEGYSVSREKKERFSLILESASTNQTSMYLCASSLVGHTEAFFGQGTRLTVV.

DNA for the CDR3: TGCAGTGCTATTAGCGGGGAGACCCAGTACTTC. Protein: CSAISGETQYF. The J gene is TRBJ2-5, the V gene TRBV20-1, with 7 nucleotides matching TRBD2. The CDR3 runs 11 residues. V was clipped by 4 bases and J by 5 bases; unmatched bases: 1. The germline V gene has CDR1 DFQATT and CDR2 SNEGSKA (reference sequence).

This clonotype showed up many times. V and J are TRBV3-1 and TRBJ1-1; D is undetermined. V dropped 0 bases and J dropped 2 bases, with 13 bases sitting between them. Germline assignment: CDR1 LGHDT and CDR2 YNNKEL (reference sequence). The CDR3 has 16 amino acids. The CDR3, as DNA: TGTGCCAGCAGCCAAGAACCCCGGACCGGTAACACTGAAGCTTTCTTT. Translated: CASSQEPRTGNTEAFF.

This clonotype was seen a few times. The J gene is TRBJ2-3, the V gene TRBV10-1; no reliable D call. V gave up 3 bases and J gave up 4 bases, with 17 bases separating them. The CDR3 covers 16 residues. Germline lookup yields CDR1 WNHNN and CDR2 SYGVQD (reference sequence). The CDR3 spells CASSDRTAPGADTQYF. The CDR3 DNA sequence: TGCGCCAGCAGTGATAGGACCGCGCCGGGTGCAGATACGCAGTATTTT.

In regard to this clonotype: The junction differs from germline at one of its ends, possibly a read error. The gene calls are TRBV3-1 and TRBJ2-2; no clear D. The CDR3 contains 12 residues. CDR1 is LGHDT, CDR2 YNNKEL, per germline (reference sequence). This chain's CDR3 is CASRQGKGELFF. For the CDR3, the DNA is TGTGCCAGCAGACAAGGGAAAGGGGAGCTGTTTTTT.

The CDR3 protein is CASSEKTGPYEQYF. In DNA form, the CDR3 reads TGTGCCAGCAGTGAAAAGACGGGGCCCTACGAGCAGTACTTC. V and J are TRBV2 and TRBJ2-7, with D tentatively TRBD1 or TRBD2 (5 bases each). Per germline, CDR1 SNHLY and CDR2 FYNNEI. The CDR3 extends over 14 amino acids. The ends were cut back, 2 bases at V and 2 bases at J, with 10 bases in the middle.

The genes are TRBV5-1 and TRBJ2-2; 7 bases align to TRBD1. The CDR3 spans 14 residues. The germline CDR1 and CDR2 sequences are SGHRS and YFSETQ. With 4 bases clipped from V and 6 bases from J, the junction kept 6 bases outside the gene matches. The CDR3 nucleotides read TGCGCCAGCAGCCGGGGACAGTCCGCCGGGGAGCTGTTTTTT. It yields the protein CASSRGQSAGELFF.